What follows describes a single T cell receptor (beta chain). Its antigen is undetermined. The sample is drawn from a study of CD8 T cells in ankylosing spondylitis. Points from the study as a whole: CD8+ disease-linked clones were present at relatively low frequencies in blood. Past research had described some motif variants in reactive arthritis synovial fluid and blood. A TCR beta motif of about 8 highly homologous variants seemed to mark ankylosing spondylitis blood. Clones tied to disease were said to be significantly enriched in matched ankylosing spondylitis synovial fluid.

This CDR3 comprises 14 residues. Making use of molecular barcodes, quantitative 5'-RACE generated TCR beta libraries. In TCRdb, the 5' RACE reads were re-called with MiXCR into one record per CDR3 protein. The sample lists about 220,000 distinct CDR3 sequences, about 7% occurring once. J is TRBJ2-7 and V is TRBV5-2; the table's TRBD2 call for D was not verified on the DNA. TRBV5-2 counts as a pseudogene. The sequence was obtained from a male donor with ankylosing spondylitis. Sequencing was performed on blood, either unsorted or a sorted T cell fraction (not recorded which). CDR3 sequence: CARGPGLLCYEQYF. Here the CDR3 DNA reads TGTGCCAGGGGCCCCGGACTCCTTTGCTACGAGCAGTACTTC.